These T cell receptor beta chains were read from a single sample in a study of blood T cell repertoires in COVID-19. The table came from immunoSEQ multiplex PCR; TCRdb's copy has only in-frame clones and leaves some out. The repertoire consists of 57,000 or so clones, with approximately 80% occurring once and the leading ten covering around 20%. Input material: peripheral blood. The receptors come from a woman older than 75 with active or convalescent COVID-19. Each CDR3 is given with its conserved first and last residue. Fields, in order: clone size, D gene, V gene, J gene, CDR3 DNA, CDR3 protein. A D gene is named only where the DNA matches it firmly. Not all rows give a size; the values are once, few, many and, for expanded clones, a class.

NA	NA	TRBV4-2	TRBJ2-5	TGTGCCAGCAGCGGTAGGGGCCCCCGAGAGACCCAGTACTTC	CASSGRGPRETQYF
NA	TRBD1	TRBV6-5	TRBJ2-7	TGTGCCAGCAGGACAAACAGGGGTCCCGCCTACGAGCAGTACTTC	CASRTNRGPAYEQYF
NA	TRBD1	TRBV5-1	TRBJ1-2	TGCGCCAGCAGCTGGGACAGCGGCAGCTACACCTTC	CASSWDSGSYTF
NA	NA	TRBV5-1	TRBJ1-1	TGCGCCAGCAGCTTGAAAAGAGGAATAACTGAAGCTTTCTTT	CASSLKRGITEAFF
once	NA	TRBV11-1	TRBJ2-1	TGTGCCAGCAGCCGAACAGGGAGCTCCTACAATGAGCAGTTCTTC	CASSRTGSSYNEQFF
NA	TRBD2	TRBV27	TRBJ2-1	TGTGCCAGCAGTTTATTCTCCTCCGGGACTACATACAATGAGCAGTTCTTC	CASSLFSSGTTYNEQFF
NA	TRBD2	TRBV2	TRBJ2-3	TGTGCCAGCAGTGAGCAACTAGCGGGGGGCACAGATACGCAGTATTTT	CASSEQLAGGTDTQYF
NA	NA	TRBV2	TRBJ2-2	TGTGCCAGCAGTGTTACAGGGTCGAGAACCGGGGAGCTGTTTTTT	CASSVTGSRTGELFF
NA	TRBD1	TRBV28	TRBJ2-3	TGTGCCAGCAGGGGGGGACAGGGGGCATCAGATACGCAGTATTTT	CASRGGQGASDTQYF
NA	NA	TRBV9	TRBJ1-2	TGTGCCAGCAGAGCTGCAGGTTATGGCTACACCTTC	CASRAAGYGYTF
NA	NA	TRBV13	TRBJ1-1	TGTGCCAGCAGTTTGGGAGGGGAGGACATGAACACTGAAGCTTTCTTT	CASSLGGEDMNTEAFF
NA	NA	TRBV10-3	TRBJ1-1	TGTGCCATCAGTCCTAAAGCCGGGACACTTGAAGCTTTCTTT	CAISPKAGTLEAFF
NA	NA	TRBV6-1	TRBJ1-3	TGTGCCAGCAGTGAAACCCCGCGAGGAAACACCATATATTTT	CASSETPRGNTIYF
NA	TRBD2	TRBV11-2	TRBJ2-1	TGTGCCAGCAGCTTAATGGCTAGCGGCCCCAATGAGCAGTTCTTC	CASSLMASGPNEQFF
NA	NA	TRBV4-1	TRBJ1-2	TGCGCCAGCAGCCAAGACGGGCGGGGGGCGCCTGGTTATGGCTACACCTTC	CASSQDGRGAPGYGYTF
NA	TRBD2	TRBV5-1	TRBJ2-5	TGCGCCAGCAGCAATCCGATGGGGGGGGAGACCCAGTACTTC	CASSNPMGGETQYF
NA	TRBD1	TRBV19	TRBJ2-7	TGTGCCAGTAGTATCAGAGGAACGTGGACCCCGGACAGGGGGTACGAGCAGTACTTC	CASSIRGTWTPDRGYEQYF
NA	NA	TRBV25-1	TRBJ2-3	TGTGCCAGCAGTAGAGGGATAGATACGCAGTATTTT	CASSRGIDTQYF
NA	NA	TRBV7-9	TRBJ2-5	TGTGCCAGCAGCTTCTCGGGGGAAGAGGGGTACCAAGAGACCCAGTACTTC	CASSFSGEEGYQETQYF
NA	TRBD1	TRBV6-5	TRBJ1-2	TGTGCCAGCAGGAAGACAGGGGGCAATGGCTACACCTTC	CASRKTGGNGYTF
NA	TRBD1	TRBV4-2	TRBJ1-6	TGTGCCAGCAGCCAAGATGGAGGGACAGTAGTTGGTTCACCCCTCCACTTT	CASSQDGGTVVGSPLHF
NA	TRBD2	TRBV6-4	TRBJ2-1	TGTGCCAGCAGCCCCCTAGCGGACAAATACAATGAGCAGTTCTTC	CASSPLADKYNEQFF
few	TRBD1	TRBV5-6	TRBJ1-3	TGTGCCAGCAGCTTCGGCAGGGGGTCTGGAAACACCATATATTTT	CASSFGRGSGNTIYF
few	NA	TRBV7-9	TRBJ2-1	TGTGCCAGCAGCTTAGGTAGCGGCTCTGTTACCGAGCAGTTCTTC	CASSLGSGSVTEQFF
few	NA	TRBV18	TRBJ1-6	TGTGCCAGCTCACCGAGCGGAGAAGTGGATTCACCCCTCCACTTT	CASSPSGEVDSPLHF
NA	TRBD1	TRBV18	TRBJ1-2	TGTGCCAGCTCACCACGGGACAGCCCTCGGGATGGCTACACCTTC	CASSPRDSPRDGYTF
NA	TRBD2	TRBV9	TRBJ2-3	TGTGCCAGCAGCGTGCTAGCGGGGGGTTCCCCAGATACGCAGTATTTT	CASSVLAGGSPDTQYF
NA	TRBD2	TRBV7-9	TRBJ2-1	TGTGCCAGCAGCTTACCCGGACTAGCGGGGGGCTCCTACAATGAGCAGTTCTTC	CASSLPGLAGGSYNEQFF
NA	NA	TRBV4-1	TRBJ1-1	TGCGCCAGCAGCCAAGATCCCCGGGGGACTGAAGCTTTCTTT	CASSQDPRGTEAFF
few	NA	TRBV28	TRBJ1-3	TGTGCCAGCACCCCGGGAGGGGGGTTTAGCTCTGGAAACACCATATATTTT	CASTPGGGFSSGNTIYF
NA	TRBD1	TRBV19	TRBJ2-7	TGTGCCAGTAGTACCACAGGGGGCGATTACGAGCAGTACTTC	CASSTTGGDYEQYF
NA	NA	TRBV5-1	TRBJ2-1	TGCGCCAGCAGCGGGCCCCTACAGCCTGCCAATGAGCAGTTCTTC	CASSGPLQPANEQFF
NA	TRBD1	TRBV6-5	TRBJ1-5	TGTGCCAGCAGACCCAGGGGGCTGGACAATCAGCCCCAGCATTTT	CASRPRGLDNQPQHF
NA	NA	TRBV11-2	TRBJ2-2	TGTGCCAGCAGGGGGTGGGGCGAAGGAACCGGGGAGCTGTTTTTT	CASRGWGEGTGELFF
NA	NA	TRBV25-1	TRBJ1-5	TGTGCCAGCACCACCGGGGGGGGGACGGGGAATCAGCCCCAGCATTTT	CASTTGGGTGNQPQHF
NA	TRBD1	TRBV15	TRBJ1-1	TGTGCCACCAGCAGGGGACAGGGATTGACTGAAGCTTTCTTT	CATSRGQGLTEAFF
NA	TRBD2	TRBV6-6	TRBJ2-3	TGTGCCAGCAGTCGGACTAGCGGGTCAGATACGCAGTATTTT	CASSRTSGSDTQYF
NA	TRBD1	TRBV2	TRBJ2-7	TGTGCCAGCAGTGAAGAGGGGACAGGTCACAACTTC	CASSEEGTGHNF
NA	TRBD1	TRBV18	TRBJ1-4	TGTGCCAGCTCCCGGGACAGGGAGAATAGCCGTAATGAAAAACTGTTTTTT	CASSRDRENSRNEKLFF
few	NA	TRBV5-1	TRBJ2-3	TGCGCCAGCAGCTTGAACAACAGGGACACAGATACGCAGTATTTT	CASSLNNRDTDTQYF
NA	NA	TRBV5-1	TRBJ2-1	TGCGCCAGCAGTTACTCTACGAACAATGAGCAGTTCTTC	CASSYSTNNEQFF
once	TRBD1	TRBV5-6	TRBJ2-3	TGTGCCAGCAGCTTGGTGGACAGGGAGGCAGATACGCAGTATTTT	CASSLVDREADTQYF
NA	NA	TRBV9	TRBJ2-7	TGTGCCAGCAGCGTAGTTGAAGCCTCCTACGAGCAGTACTTC	CASSVVEASYEQYF
NA	TRBD1	TRBV5-1	TRBJ1-1	TGCGCCAGCAGCGTGGGACAGGGTTCCACTGAAGCTTTCTTT	CASSVGQGSTEAFF
NA	TRBD1	TRBV5-1	TRBJ2-3	TGCGCCAGCACGGGACAGGGAACAGATACGCAGTATTTT	CASTGQGTDTQYF
once	TRBD1	TRBV15	TRBJ1-2	TGTGCCACCAGCAGAGAACCGGGACAGAGAAACTATGGCTACACCTTC	CATSREPGQRNYGYTF
NA	NA	TRBV2	TRBJ2-7	TGTGCCAGCAGTGAGACGGGTCGATCGGGTGAGCAGTACTTC	CASSETGRSGEQYF
NA	NA	TRBV15	TRBJ1-1	TGTGCCACCAGCAGAGATAGGGCGGTCCAGGGTCTAGCTTTCTTT	CATSRDRAVQGLAFF
NA	NA	TRBV19	TRBJ1-4	TGTGCCAGTAGTATTGCTGCCCGCGCAACTAATGAAAAACTGTTTTTT	CASSIAARATNEKLFF
NA	TRBD1	TRBV12-3/TRBV12-4	TRBJ1-2	TGTGCCAGCAGTTTAAATCCGGACAGGGGCTACACCTTC	CASSLNPDRGYTF
once	TRBD2	TRBV5-4	TRBJ2-2	TGTGCCAGCAGCGAGGGCGGAGCGGGGGCGAACACCGGGGAGCTGTTTTTT	CASSEGGAGANTGELFF
NA	TRBD2	TRBV5-5	TRBJ2-1	TGTGCCAGCAGCCAAGGACTAGCGGGGGAGTACAATGAGCAGTTCTTC	CASSQGLAGEYNEQFF